Detailed here is one T cell receptor beta chain. Its antigen remains unidentified. The deep-level immunoSEQ assay was used. The repertoire was sequenced with immunoSEQ multiplex PCR; TCRdb's copy has only in-frame clones and lacks some. The table lists hundreds of thousands of clones, about 96% of them singletons. Germline CDR1 reads SGHAT; CDR2 reads FQDESV (reference sequence). The CDR3 runs to 15 residues. V was clipped by 4 bases and J by 1 base, with 14 bases between them. This specimen comes from a study of shared clonotypes between healthy human individuals. Overall study findings and caveats: Clonotypes that were shared across a handful of donors made up around 5% of naive CD4 clonotypes.

The TCR was taken from a young man in good health. The J gene is TRBJ2-7, the V gene TRBV11-1; D may correspond to TRBD1 or TRBD2 (5 bases each). The sample was memory CD8+ T cells sorted from blood. Specified subset: CD45RO+ cells pooled with CCR7-negative TemRA cells. CDR3 in amino acids: CASSWGTSASYEQYF. The CDR3, as DNA: TGTGCCAGCAGCTGGGGGACCTCCGCATCCTACGAGCAGTACTTC.